These 27 T cell receptor beta chains were all obtained from the same sample, sequenced in a study of prognosis after radiotherapy for stage I lung cancer. Using two-round multiplex PCR, the authors amplified TCR beta CDR3 from genomic DNA. Individual primers that were specific to each TRBV and TRBJ gene served in first-round PCR. Via MiXCR, TCRdb re-called the multiplex PCR reads, giving one row per CDR3 protein. This sample carries 22,000 or so distinct CDR3 sequences, around two fifths of them seen once, and the ten largest clones take 30% to 40%. The sample consisted of PBMCs, taken before or after stereotactic body radiation therapy (not recorded which). Receptors were obtained from a donor over 45 with non-small cell lung cancer.

As concerns this clonotype: A far larger clone lies a single base away; this is likely a read error. The chain uses TRBV7-2 and TRBJ2-3; D call uncertain. CDR1 SGHTA and CDR2 FQGNSA come from the germline V gene. CDR3 length: 14 residues. CDR3 loop: CAISLPGVADTQYF. CDR3 DNA: TGTGCCATCAGCTTACCTGGAGTAGCAGATACGCAGTATTTT.

There are a few counts of this clonotype. The rearrangement joins TRBV28 to TRBJ2-7, with a weak D call TRBD1 (6 bases). The germline V and J ends were trimmed by 0 bases and 3 bases, with 6 bases remaining between them. Per germline, CDR1 MDHEN and CDR2 SYDVKM. The CDR3 sequence is 13 residues long. In DNA form, the CDR3 reads TGTGCCAGCAGTTTATGGGACAGCTACGAGCAGTACTTC. It codes for CASSLWDSYEQYF.

This clonotype occurred a few times. CDR3 amino acids: CASTLTGVISNQPQHF. DNA of the CDR3: TGTGCCAGCACCTTGACAGGGGTAATAAGCAATCAGCCCCAGCATTTT. The V call is TRBV28, the J call TRBJ1-5; 8 bases agree with TRBD1. The J segment lost 1 base and the V segment lost 7 bases, leaving 9 bases of the junction unmatched. CDR3 length: 16 residues. Germline V CDR1 and CDR2: MDHEN, SYDVKM.

This clonotype was counted once. The gene calls are TRBV30 and TRBJ1-1, with 7 nucleotides matching TRBD1. Losses at the gene ends were 0 bases for V and 3 bases for J; bases not matched to a gene: 1. Germline CDR1 GTSNPN, CDR2 SVGIG (reference sequence). The CDR3 is 13 amino acids. CDR3 loop: CAWSVDRYTEAFF. The DNA of the CDR3 is TGTGCCTGGAGTGTGGACAGGTACACTGAAGCTTTCTTT.

For this clonotype: Germline and junction disagree at one end, which may indicate a read error. V gene TRBV6-8 combines with J gene TRBJ2-2; D call uncertain. The germline gives CDR1 MNHGY, CDR2 SAAAGT. The CDR3 spans 15 residues. This chain's CDR3 is CAGSYSSRGTGELFF. The CDR3 DNA reads as TGTGCCGGCAGTTACTCATCACGAGGCACCGGGGAGCTGTTTTTT.

With respect to this clonotype: A far larger clone differs by one base, so this is likely a read error. This rearrangement joins TRBV6-6 to TRBJ2-7, with D perhaps being TRBD1 or TRBD2 (5 bases each). This CDR3 contains 17 residues. CDR1 and CDR2 from the germline V gene are MNHNY and SVGAGI (reference sequence). The CDR3 is CASSYSQPGRLDYEHYF. CDR3 in DNA: TGTGCCAGCAGTTACTCACAGCCGGGACGGCTAGACTACGAGCACTACTTC.

At least ten counts were recorded for this clonotype. This chain connects TRBV11-2 to TRBJ2-3; 7 bases agree with TRBD1. V shed 5 bases and J 3 bases; nucleotides not matched to a gene: 5. The CDR3 has 14 residues. CDR1 is SGHAT, CDR2 FQNNGV, per germline. The CDR3 DNA sequence: TGTGCCAGCAGCGCGGACAGGTTGACAGATACGCAGTATTTT. Its translation is CASSADRLTDTQYF.

Concerning this clonotype itself: The germline gene is not matched at one end of the junction; a read error may be the cause. The CDR3 spells CASSGVGVYTVELFF. The CDR3 DNA sequence: TGTGCCAGCAGCGGGGTGGGTGTGTACACCGTGGAGCTGTTTTTT. The chain couples TRBV11-2 to TRBJ2-2; D uncertain. The V gene's germline CDR1 is SGHAT and CDR2 FQNNGV. The CDR3 is 15 residues long.

This sequence joins TRBV28 and TRBJ1-2, with D unresolved. The CDR3 has 14 residues. V lost 4 bases to trimming and J lost 8 bases, with 17 bases between them. Germline CDR1 reads MDHEN; CDR2 reads SYDVKM. CDR3 sequence: CASSSSVPSRGYTF. The DNA of the CDR3 is TGTGCCAGCAGTTCCTCCGTGCCCTCGAGGGGCTACACCTTC.

This clonotype occurred a few times. The chain employs TRBV7-2 and TRBJ2-2; no definite D call. The CDR3 sequence is 15 residues long. Trimming removed 5 bases from V and 7 bases from J, with 17 bases in between. Looked up from germline, CDR1 is SGHTA and CDR2 is FQGNSA. CDR3 in amino acids: CASSPYTGLGGELFF. The CDR3 nucleotides are TGTGCCAGCAGCCCCTACACCGGGTTGGGCGGGGAGCTGTTTTTT.

As concerns this clonotype: A much larger clone lies a single base off, so this may be a read error. The chain has TRBV9 and TRBJ2-5; 7 bases fit TRBD2. CDR1 SGDLS and CDR2 YYNGEE come from the germline V gene. CDR3 length: 16 residues. Trimming removed 1 base from V and 5 bases from J; junction bases left unmatched: 11. CDR3 sequence reads: CASSVYPGGAGETQYF. The CDR3 region has the DNA TGTGCCAGCAGCGTATACCCGGGGGGAGCGGGTGAGACCCAGTACTTC. Complete variable domain (other parts from reference TRBV9 and TRBJ2-5): DSGVTQTPKHLITATGQRVTLRCSPRSGDLSVYWYQQSLDQGLQFLIQYYNGEERAKGNILERFSAQQFPDLHSELNLSSLELGDSALYFCASSVYPGGAGETQYFGPGTRLLVL.

This clonotype was detected a few times. A much larger clone differs by one base, so this may be a read error. This chain uses TRBV20-1 with TRBJ2-5, with TRBD2 matching over 8 bases. Germline V gene data show CDR1 as DFQATT and CDR2 as SNEGSKA (reference sequence). The CDR3 covers 14 residues. DNA for the CDR3: TGCAGCACGGGGGCTAGCGGGTACCAAGAGACCCGGTACTTC. Its protein product is CSTGASGYQETRYF.

With respect to this clonotype: A read error may account for a junction end that differs from germline. This chain connects TRBV20-1 to TRBJ1-1, with TRBD1 as a possible D gene (5 bases). Germline V gene sequence: CDR1 DFQATT, CDR2 SNEGSKA (reference sequence). The length of the CDR3 is 16 residues. CDR3 DNA: TGCAGTTCTAGAGATGTTAGCCGGGGCCGGATAACTGAAGCTTTCTTT. It specifies CSSRDVSRGRITEAFF.

The sample holds many counts of this clonotype. The V and J genes are TRBV4-3 and TRBJ1-5; D gene unclear. V lost 0 bases to trimming and J lost 0 bases, with 6 bases between them. Germline CDR1 is LGHNA and CDR2 is YSLEER. The CDR3 is made up of 15 amino acids. The chain's CDR3 is CASSQDYYSNQPQHF. The CDR3 nucleotides read TGCGCCAGCAGCCAAGATTATTATAGCAATCAGCCCCAGCATTTT.

This clonotype is a singleton in its sample. Germline is not matched at one junction end, which may reflect a read error. V is TRBV7-9 and J is TRBJ2-7; the D gene could be TRBD1 or TRBD2 (5 bases each). CDR3 length: 12 amino acids. Germline values: CDR1 SEHNR, CDR2 FQNEAQ (reference sequence). The CDR3 nucleotides read TGTGCCAGCAGCGGGACCTCCTACGATCAGTACTTT. The encoded protein is CASSGTSYDQYF.

In its sample, this clonotype ranks as medium-sized. The chain combines TRBV28 with TRBJ2-7, with TRBD1 identical over 9 bases. The junction had 8 bases not matched to a gene; V was cut back by 7 bases and J by 4 bases. The CDR3 length is 14 residues. Germline V gives CDR1 MDHEN, CDR2 SYDVKM. CDR3 nucleotide sequence: TGTGCCAGCACTCCTCGGACAGGGGTTTACGAGCAGTACTTC. Translated: CASTPRTGVYEQYF.

This clonotype occurred many times. CDR3 amino acids: CASSPGFSGGGETQYF. CDR3 in DNA: TGCGCCAGCAGCCCGGGATTCTCGGGCGGGGGGGAGACCCAGTACTTC. The J gene is TRBJ2-5, the V gene TRBV4-3; 8 positions agree with TRBD2. CDR3 length: 16 residues. Germline values: CDR1 LGHNA, CDR2 YSLEER. After removal of 4 bases from V and 5 bases from J, the junction contained 12 bases not matched to a gene.

This clonotype turned up a few times. The V call is TRBV28, the J call TRBJ2-1; 7 nucleotides align to TRBD2. Germline V gives CDR1 MDHEN, CDR2 SYDVKM. The CDR3 has 16 amino acids. After removal of 2 bases from V and 3 bases from J, the junction contained 7 bases not matched to a gene. The CDR3 coding sequence is TGTGCCAGCAGTTTAAGAGGAGGGGAGGGCTACAATGAGCAGTTCTTC. Amino acid sequence: CASSLRGGEGYNEQFF.

This clonotype occurred many times. The V call is TRBV13, the J call TRBJ1-1; possibly TRBD1 for D (5 bases). Trimming shortened V by 1 base and J by 2 bases, and 14 bases separated the two germline ends. The CDR3 spans 16 residues. Germline V gives CDR1 PRHDT, CDR2 FYEKMQ (reference sequence). The CDR3 is CASSLALAGQNTEAFF. For the CDR3, the DNA is TGTGCCAGCAGCTTAGCCTTGGCAGGGCAAAACACTGAAGCTTTCTTT.

This clonotype was found a few times. In DNA form, the CDR3 reads TGCAGTGCCACCCTTATAGGGTCGAATGAGCAGTTCTTC. Its translation is CSATLIGSNEQFF. This chain connects TRBV20-1 to TRBJ2-1; D is unresolved. Trimming pared 6 bases from V and 7 bases from J, leaving 16 bases between. CDR3 length: 13 amino acids. Germline CDR1 DFQATT, CDR2 SNEGSKA (reference sequence).

The chain recombines TRBV28 with TRBJ2-7, with D possibly TRBD2 on 5 matching bases. The CDR3 covers 13 residues. V lost 6 bases and J lost 2, with 11 bases in between. Per the germline V gene, CDR1 is MDHEN and CDR2 is SYDVKM. The DNA of the CDR3 is TGTGCCAGCAGAGGACGGGGAACCTACGAGCAGTACTTC. Protein product: CASRGRGTYEQYF.

The count of this clonotype is one. The chain has TRBV2 and TRBJ1-5; D unresolved. Trimming took 6 bases from V and 0 from J, leaving 9 bases between them. The CDR3 has 14 residues. Germline CDR1 SNHLY, CDR2 FYNNEI. DNA of the CDR3: TGTGCCAGCAGGCACGACGGTAGCAATCAGCCCCAGCATTTT. Translated, it gives CASRHDGSNQPQHF.

This clonotype was seen a few times. The genes are TRBV24-1 and TRBJ2-2; no clear D gene. This CDR3 has 12 amino acids. Deletions cut 5 bases from V and 4 bases from J, with 4 bases between. CDR1 is KGHDR, CDR2 SFDVKD, per germline. The DNA for the CDR3 is TGTGCCACCAGTGGGGCCACCGGGGAGCTGTTTTTT. As protein: CATSGATGELFF.

This clonotype turned up a few times. Given a far larger clone just one base away, this is likely a sequencing read error. V gene TRBV6-8 combines with J gene TRBJ2-5; D not resolved. Per germline, CDR1 MNHGY and CDR2 SAAAGT. The length of the CDR3 is 14 residues. The CDR3 nucleotides are TGTGCCAGCAGTTACTACATGGTACGAGAGACCCATTACTTC. Translation: CASSYYMVRETHYF.

This clonotype was detected many times. This chain links TRBV5-4 with TRBJ2-1, with 7 bases lining up with TRBD2. Germline CDR1 SGHNT, CDR2 YYREEE (reference sequence). The CDR3 consists of 17 residues. V lost 4 bases, J lost 6 bases, and 16 bases stayed unmatched. The CDR3 is CASSPGDLTRGGNEQFF. CDR3 sequence (DNA): TGTGCCAGCAGCCCTGGAGACCTAACGCGCGGGGGCAATGAGCAGTTCTTC. The variable domain in full, with the rest retrieved from reference TRBV5-4 and TRBJ2-1, is ETGVTQSPTHLIKTRGQQVTLRCSSQSGHNTVSWYQQALGQGPQFIFQYYREEENGRGNFPPRFSGLQFPNYSSELNVNALELDDSALYLCASSPGDLTRGGNEQFFGPGTRLTVL.

V and J are TRBV5-1 and TRBJ1-6; D is ambiguous. Germline loops: CDR1 SGHRS, CDR2 YFSETQ. The CDR3 runs 15 residues. Between the trimmed V and J ends, which lost 3 bases and 7 bases, there was a span of 14 bases. This CDR3 reads CASSSRPSGNSPLHF. CDR3 DNA: TGCGCCAGCAGCTCCCGGCCATCGGGGAATTCACCCCTCCACTTT.

The V gene is TRBV6-2 or TRBV6-3, the J gene TRBJ2-7, with D tentatively TRBD1 (5 bases). CDR1 is MNHEY, CDR2 SVGEGT, per germline. V was pared by 6 bases and J by 3 bases, with 9 bases between. This CDR3 is 12 amino acids long. CDR3 coding DNA: TGTGCCAGCAGCAGGCAGGGCTACGAGCAGTACTTC. This encodes CASSRQGYEQYF.